This T cell receptor (beta chain) was captured by sequencing in a study of T-cell reconstitution after alpha-beta-depleted transplantation in children (dated by TCRdb to the mid-2010s). Some background on the complete study: The study quantitatively tracked T-cell immune reconstitution after TCRalphabeta/CD19-depleted allogeneic hematopoietic cell transplantation in children using TCR repertoire profiling.

This clonotype has at least ten counts. Its antigen remains undetermined. No base quality values were provided; no much bigger clone lies one nucleotide off. The library was made by PCR. TCRdb records Illumina HiSeq 2500 as the sequencer. To normalize quantification of the TCRbeta repertoire, the TCR libraries were built with molecular barcoding that relied on unique molecular identifiers. The raw public reads went through TCRdb reprocessing: fastp at Q25, MiXCR clone calling, in-frame beta chains kept. Identical CDR3 protein sequences are pooled into one entry, listed with their most common genes and DNA. The table for this sample lists over 150,000 distinct CDR3 sequences; roughly 6.6% of them were counted only once. The ten largest account for just over 5.5% of the sample. Taken from the germline V gene, the CDR1 and CDR2 loops are SGHRS and YFSETQ. Clipping removes 4 bases from V and 4 bases from J, with 3 as the unmatched junction base count. The cysteine opens and the phenylalanine closes a CDR3 of 13 amino acids. The DNA shown is the 39-base CDR3, in frame from base 1.

What the study reported, not specific to this receptor: Over the following months the frequencies of hyperexpanded clones went down, and after one year T-cell counts and TCRbeta diversity were mostly credited to newly produced T cells. In some patients, the high TCRbeta diversity seen at day 60 was put down to recipient T cells and intrathymic progenitors that had survived conditioning. About two months after transplant, the apparently early recovery of alphabetaT-cell counts reportedly depended on just several hundred clones that had expanded rapidly and came from non-depleted graft cells.

The treatment or condition label on this specimen signifies: allogeneic hematopoietic cell transplantation with graft depleted of TCRalphabeta T cells and CD19 B cells. The children who served as transplant recipients had been given grafts of TCRalphabeta/CD19-depleted allogeneic hematopoietic cells. The TCR sequence derives from a boy younger than 10 with acute lymphoblastic leukemia, due to receive a stem cell transplant. The starting material was PBMCs, obtained before TCRalphabeta/CD19-depleted stem cell transplant. The chain employs TRBV5-1 and TRBJ1-2; the junction holds 8 bases that match TRBD1. The CDR3 region reads CASSHGQGYGYTF. The DNA sequence is TGCGCCAGCAGCCACGGACAGGGCTATGGCTACACCTTC.